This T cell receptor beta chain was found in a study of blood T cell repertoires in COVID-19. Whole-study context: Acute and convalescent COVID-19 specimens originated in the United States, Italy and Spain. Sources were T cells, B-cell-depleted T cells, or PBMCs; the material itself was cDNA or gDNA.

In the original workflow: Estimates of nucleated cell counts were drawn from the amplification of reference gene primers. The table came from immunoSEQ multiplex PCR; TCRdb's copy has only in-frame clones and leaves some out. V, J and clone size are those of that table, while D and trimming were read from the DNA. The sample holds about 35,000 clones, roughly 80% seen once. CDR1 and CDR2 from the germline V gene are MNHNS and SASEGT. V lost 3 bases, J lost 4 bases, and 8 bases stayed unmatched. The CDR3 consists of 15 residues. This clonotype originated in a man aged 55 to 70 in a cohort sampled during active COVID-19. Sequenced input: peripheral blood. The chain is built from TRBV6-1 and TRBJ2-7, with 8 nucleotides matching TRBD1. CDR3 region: CASSESTGGFYEQYF. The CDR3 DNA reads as TGTGCCAGCAGTGAGTCAACAGGGGGATTTTACGAGCAGTACTTC.